These 14 T cell receptor beta chains share one sample of origin, sequenced in a study of CD8 T cells in ankylosing spondylitis. TCRdb called the 5' RACE reads again in MiXCR, with one record for every CDR3 protein. The table lists 250,000 or so distinct CDR3 sequences, approximately 11% of them singletons. The sequenced sample was blood, either unsorted or a sorted T cell fraction (not recorded which). The receptors stem from a male donor with ankylosing spondylitis or in good health (not recorded which).

This clonotype was detected only a few times. The rearrangement joins TRBV7-8 to TRBJ2-1, with D unclear. Trimming cost V 0 bases and J 6 bases, with 9 bases left between them. The CDR3 runs 14 residues. Germline V lookup: CDR1 SGHVS, CDR2 FQNEAQ. The CDR3 DNA follows: TGTGCCAGCAGCTTAGCGCTAGTCGGCAATGAGCAGTTCTTC. This translates into CASSLALVGNEQFF.

This clonotype was recorded many times. The chain couples TRBV29-1 to TRBJ1-1; 8 nucleotides match TRBD1. Germline V gene data show CDR1 as SQVTM and CDR2 as ANQGSEA. The trim removed 3 bases at V and 0 bases at J, leaving 0 bases unmatched. The CDR3 covers 13 residues. For the CDR3, the DNA is TGCAGCGTTGACAGGGGGCTGAACACTGAAGCTTTCTTT. Residues: CSVDRGLNTEAFF.

This clonotype was observed many times. This chain uses TRBV19 with TRBJ1-1, with no clear D. This CDR3 has 13 amino acids. Germline V lookup: CDR1 LNHDA, CDR2 SQIVND (reference sequence). V lost 6 bases and J 1 base, leaving 9 bases between the germline ends. CDR3 amino acids: CASRFGRNTEAFF. DNA for the CDR3: TGTGCCAGTAGATTCGGACGGAACACTGAAGCTTTCTTT. The variable domain in full, with the rest retrieved from reference TRBV19 and TRBJ1-1, is DGGITQSPKYLFRKEGQNVTLSCEQNLNHDAMYWYRQDPGQGLRLIYYSQIVNDFQKGDIAEGYSVSREKKESFPLTVTSAQKNPTAFYLCASRFGRNTEAFFGQGTRLTVV.

In this sample, this clonotype turned up a few times. The rearrangement joins TRBV11-2 to TRBJ2-7; 7 bases align to TRBD1. V was clipped by 6 bases and J by 3 bases; unmatched bases: 8. The CDR3 is 14 amino acids. The germline CDR1 and CDR2 sequences are SGHAT and FQNNGV. The CDR3 spells CASRTPGTDYEQYF. The CDR3 coding sequence is TGTGCCAGCAGAACCCCCGGGACAGACTACGAGCAGTACTTC.

Many counts were recorded for this clonotype. The chain joins TRBV5-1 to TRBJ2-7; D gene unclear. With 0 bases removed from V and 1 base from J, the gap between germline ends came to 8 bases. The germline V gene has CDR1 SGHRS and CDR2 YFSETQ. The CDR3 is made up of 14 amino acids. The chain's CDR3 is CASSLEGGSYEQYF. The DNA of the CDR3 is TGCGCCAGCAGCTTGGAAGGCGGTTCCTACGAGCAGTACTTC.

The sample holds many counts of this clonotype. The J gene is TRBJ2-3, the V gene TRBV7-8, with 10 bases fitting TRBD2. V was pared by 6 bases and J by 4 bases, with 13 bases of the junction left unmatched. CDR1 and CDR2 (germline): SGHVS, FQNEAQ. There are 17 residues in the CDR3. CDR3 in DNA: TGTGCCAGCAGGGAAAGCGGGGGGGCCTCAAGCGCAGATACGCAGTATTTT. Its translation: CASRESGGASSADTQYF. The variable domain in full, with the rest retrieved from reference TRBV7-8 and TRBJ2-3, is GAGVSQSPRYKVAKRGQDVALRCDPISGHVSLFWYQQALGQGPEFLTYFQNEAQLDKSGLPSDRFFAERPEGSVSTLKIQRTQQEDSAVYLCASRESGGASSADTQYFGPGTRLTVL.

This clonotype has a count of ten or more. V usage is TRBV18 and J usage is TRBJ1-1; unclear D gene. The germline V gene has CDR1 KGHSH and CDR2 LQKENI. Trimming removed 0 bases at V and 4 bases at J, with 9 bases between. The CDR3 length is 14 residues. The CDR3 sequence: CASSPPYEGTEAFF. CDR3 DNA sequence: TGTGCCAGCTCACCACCGTATGAGGGCACTGAAGCTTTCTTT.

Many counts were recorded for this clonotype. The gene calls are TRBV10-2 and TRBJ2-1, with 9 nucleotides matching TRBD2. CDR1 is WSHSY and CDR2 is SAAADI in the germline V gene. V trimming: 8 bases; J trimming: 4 bases; junction bases outside the gene matches: 9. There are 15 residues in the CDR3. The CDR3 is CASPMASGDYNEQFF. CDR3 DNA: TGCGCCAGCCCGATGGCTAGCGGGGATTACAATGAGCAGTTCTTC.

This clonotype has a handful of counts. V is TRBV20-1 and J is TRBJ1-6; 10 nucleotides line up with TRBD1. V shed 3 bases and J 10 bases; nucleotides not matched to a gene: 6. Germline V lookup: CDR1 DFQATT, CDR2 SNEGSKA (reference sequence). The CDR3 covers 14 residues. CDR3 residues: CSARTGTGVSPLHF. The CDR3 coding sequence is TGCAGTGCTAGGACCGGGACAGGGGTCTCACCCCTCCACTTT.

This clonotype was observed a few times. The chain has TRBV7-9 and TRBJ2-7; tentative D call: TRBD1 (6 bases). This CDR3 region has 15 residues. Trimming left V 3 bases short and J 0 bases short, with 12 bases between. Looked up from germline, CDR1 is SEHNR and CDR2 is FQNEAQ (reference sequence). The CDR3 nucleotides read TGTGCCAGCAGCTTCAGGGGCAGGAGCTCCTACGAGCAGTACTTC. This gives the protein CASSFRGRSSYEQYF.

This clonotype was observed many times. The rearrangement links TRBV7-3 to TRBJ1-1; a possible D gene is TRBD1 (5 bases). Deletions cut 8 bases from V and 2 bases from J, with 12 bases between. Per germline, CDR1 SGHTA and CDR2 FQGTGA. The CDR3 is made up of 13 amino acids. The CDR3 DNA reads as TGTGCCAGCTCAACGGGGGTCAACACTGAAGCTTTCTTT. Its translation: CASSTGVNTEAFF.

This rearrangement joins TRBV11-2 to TRBJ1-4; perhaps TRBD1 as D (6 bases). Germline loops: CDR1 SGHAT, CDR2 FQNNGV. The CDR3 spans 15 residues. The germline V and J ends were trimmed by 5 bases and 8 bases, with 18 bases remaining between them. The CDR3 coding sequence is TGTGCCAGCAGCCCCCCCCAGGGGAGCCTCGAAAAACTGTTTTTT. This sequence encodes CASSPPQGSLEKLFF.

This clonotype has ten or more counts. This rearrangement joins TRBV29-1 to TRBJ2-3; D assignment may be TRBD1 or TRBD2 (5 bases each). Trimming removed 6 bases from V and 4 bases from J, with 29 bases in between. The CDR3 is 18 residues long. Germline V gene lookup returns CDR1 SQVTM and CDR2 ANQGSEA. The CDR3 protein is CSVPQGAETHLLPDTQYF. CDR3 in DNA: TGCAGCGTCCCCCAGGGAGCGGAGACCCACCTCCTACCAGATACGCAGTATTTT.

This clonotype came up many times. The chain joins TRBV11-1 to TRBJ2-7; 11 nucleotides agree with TRBD2. The CDR3 spans 18 residues. After removal of 5 bases from V and 0 bases from J, the junction contained 12 bases not matched to a gene. The germline V gene encodes CDR1 SGHAT and CDR2 FQDESV (reference sequence). The DNA for the CDR3 is TGTGCCAGCAGCCCCCCGGGACTAGCGGCCTCGAGCTCCTACGAGCAGTACTTC. This translates into CASSPPGLAASSSYEQYF.